The source of this T cell receptor (beta chain) is a study of Graves' ophthalmopathy and Graves' hyperthyroidism. Note on this clonotype: A much larger clone differs from this one at a single base, so this may be a read error.

Additional autoimmune diseases, uncontrolled infections, pregnancy or lactation disqualified patients. Diagnosis used clinical symptoms, serum thyroxine, TRAb, thyroid ultrasound and orbital computed tomography. This CDR3 has 12 residues. Germline V gene data show CDR1 as LNHDA and CDR2 as SQIVND (reference sequence). As the template, RNA transcripts were used to amplify TCR beta CDR3 regions. HTBI-primed first-round RT-PCR preceded second-round multiplex PCR. TCRdb itself ran the multiplex PCR reads through MiXCR, one entry per CDR3 protein. The table lists 580,000 or so distinct CDR3 sequences, about two fifths of them singletons, with 3.5% to 4.5% in the top ten.

The chain combines TRBV19 with TRBJ1-1, with a weak D call TRBD1 (5 bases). This TCR came from an adult man with Graves' hyperthyroidism. Sequenced material: peripheral blood or thyroid tissue (not recorded which). This chain's CDR3 is CASMRGGTEASF. The CDR3 nucleotides read TGTGCCAGTATGCGGGGCGGCACTGAAGCTTCCTTT.